A selection of T cell receptor beta chains follows, all from one sample in a study of human T cells and chemical hapten exposure. TCRdb fed the RACE reads into MiXCR, producing one record per CDR3 protein. The sample gives roughly 94,000 distinct CDR3 sequences, 9.3% of which show up once; just over 2% is in the top ten. The sample in question was whole blood, obtained in connection with sensitization to the hapten diphenylcyclopropenone (DPC). The receptors shown here come from a woman aged 40 to 55 with alopecia areata. Some clones in this sample may be carry-over from other donors' samples. Each CDR3 is given with its conserved first and last residue. D genes are given only for firm matches. Size values are once, few and many counts, or a class for expanded clones, and some rows have none.

abundance	len	v_gene	j_gene	d_gene	CDR3nt	CDR3aa
many	12	TRBV3-1	TRBJ2-5	NA	TGTGCCAGCAGCCAAGTCCAAGAGACCCAGTACTTC	CASSQVQETQYF
NA	13	TRBV6-2/TRBV6-3	TRBJ1-1	NA	TGTGCCAGCAGTTACTGGGTGGGCACTGAAGCTTTCTTT	CASSYWVGTEAFF
NA	17	TRBV9	TRBJ2-2	TRBD2	TGTGCCAGCAGCGTAGGAGCAGCGGGAACGAACACCGGGGAGCTGTTTTTT	CASSVGAAGTNTGELFF
many	16	TRBV7-2	TRBJ1-4	NA	TGTGCCAGCAGCGCCGGGACGTTTGCAACTAATGAAAAACTGTTTTTT	CASSAGTFATNEKLFF
few	13	TRBV6-1	TRBJ1-1	NA	TGTGCCAGCAGGCAATACCCCCTGACTGAAGCTTTCTTT	CASRQYPLTEAFF
NA	14	TRBV5-1	TRBJ2-5	TRBD1	TGCGCCAGCAGCTCCGGGACAGGGATGGAGACCCAGTACTTC	CASSSGTGMETQYF
NA	14	TRBV7-9	TRBJ2-2	NA	TGTGCCAGCAGCGTCGGGACCGGGGGCGGGGAGCTGTTTTTT	CASSVGTGGGELFF
many	16	TRBV6-6	TRBJ1-1	TRBD1	TGTGCCAGCAGTTGGGACAGGGAGAGACTGAACACTGAAGCTTTCTTT	CASSWDRERLNTEAFF
many	12	TRBV3-1	TRBJ2-2	NA	TGTGCCAGCAGGGGGGACACCGGGGAGCTGTTTTTT	CASRGDTGELFF
many	15	TRBV7-2	TRBJ2-3	TRBD2	TGTGCCAGCAGCTTAGTCCCGGGAGGGGCGGATACGCAGTATTTT	CASSLVPGGADTQYF
NA	15	TRBV29-1	TRBJ2-1	NA	TGCAGCGTTGATCAGGGTGTGAGCTCCTACAATGAGCAGTTCTTC	CSVDQGVSSYNEQFF
many	14	TRBV14	TRBJ2-7	TRBD1	TGTGCCAGCAGCCAAGACCAGGGGGCGGGCGAGCAGTACTTC	CASSQDQGAGEQYF
few	14	TRBV30	TRBJ1-1	TRBD1	TGTGCCTGGAGGGGGACAGGGGGTTTGGCTGAAGCTTTCTTT	CAWRGTGGLAEAFF
NA	15	TRBV5-1	TRBJ2-2	NA	TGCGCCAGCAGCTTGGTTAGTCTTAACACCGGGGAGCTGTTTTTT	CASSLVSLNTGELFF
few	15	TRBV6-6	TRBJ2-7	NA	TGTGCCAGCAGGCAGACAGCCGGGCGGTCCTACGAGCAGTACTTC	CASRQTAGRSYEQYF
NA	15	TRBV20-1	TRBJ2-3	NA	TGCAGTGCTTCCCGGGGACTCTCCTACACAGATACGCAGTATTTT	CSASRGLSYTDTQYF
few	13	TRBV20-1	TRBJ2-2	NA	TGCAGTGCTAGCGCGACGAACACCGGGGAGCTGTTTTTT	CSASATNTGELFF
few	11	TRBV28	TRBJ1-2	NA	TGTGCCAGCAGACGTTCCTATGGCTACACCTTC	CASRRSYGYTF
NA	14	TRBV19	TRBJ2-5	TRBD1	TGTGCCAGTAGTCCAGGGGACAGACAAGAGACCCAGTACTTC	CASSPGDRQETQYF
NA	16	TRBV4-2	TRBJ1-3	NA	TGTGCCAGCAGCCAAGAAGTCGGGAACTCTGGAAACACCATATATTTT	CASSQEVGNSGNTIYF
many	13	TRBV12-3/TRBV12-4	TRBJ1-1	NA	TGTGCCAGCAGTTTCCGGGGACACTCTGAAGCTTTCTTT	CASSFRGHSEAFF
NA	14	TRBV6-1	TRBJ1-4	NA	TGTGCCAGCAGGAGTGCAGGGGCGGATGAAAAACTGTTTTTT	CASRSAGADEKLFF
many	13	TRBV7-2	TRBJ1-5	NA	TGTGCCAGCAGTCCAGGCGTCCGACAGCCCCAGCATTTT	CASSPGVRQPQHF
few	16	TRBV11-1	TRBJ2-7	TRBD2	TGTGCCAGCAGCCCCCAAAGCGGGAGCCGGGGATACGAGCAGTACTTC	CASSPQSGSRGYEQYF
many	11	TRBV7-3	TRBJ2-2	NA	TGTGCCAGCAGCCGCGGCGGGGAGCTGTTTTTT	CASSRGGELFF
few	11	TRBV20-1	TRBJ2-1	NA	TGCAGTGCTCAGGGCAACAATGAGCAGTTCTTC	CSAQGNNEQFF
NA	15	TRBV7-2	TRBJ1-5	NA	TGTGCCAGCAGCTTACCCGGGGCTGGGAATCAGCCCCAGCATTTT	CASSLPGAGNQPQHF
few	15	TRBV11-2	TRBJ2-3	TRBD2	TGTGCCAGCAGCGGGCTAGCGGGGGGAGGGGATACGCAGTATTTT	CASSGLAGGGDTQYF
NA	15	TRBV28	TRBJ2-1	TRBD1	TGTGCCAGCAGTTCCGGGGACAGGGGGTTCGGTGAGCAGTTCTTC	CASSSGDRGFGEQFF
many	16	TRBV20-1	TRBJ2-3	NA	TGCAGTGCGCAGACCCCACAGGGTACAATCACAGATACGCAGTATTTT	CSAQTPQGTITDTQYF
many	16	TRBV10-3	TRBJ1-2	NA	TGTGCCATCCGACCGAGAACACTTGATCATAACTATGGCTACACCTTC	CAIRPRTLDHNYGYTF
few	14	TRBV27	TRBJ1-2	NA	TGTGCCAGCAGTCTCACATTTAGAGGGGAAGGCTACACCTTC	CASSLTFRGEGYTF
few	15	TRBV5-1	TRBJ1-1	NA	TGCGCCAGCAGCTTGGGGACAGCAATGAACACTGAAGCTTTCTTT	CASSLGTAMNTEAFF
few	13	TRBV18	TRBJ2-4	NA	TGTGCCAGCTCACTGGAGCAGAAAAACATTCAGTACTTC	CASSLEQKNIQYF
many	11	TRBV2	TRBJ2-1	NA	TGTGCCAGCAGTGAAGCGGGCCTCCCAGGATTC	CASSEAGLPGF
few	15	TRBV7-9	TRBJ1-1	NA	TGTGCCAGCAGCTCGCGGCGGGTTGCGGACACTGAAGCTTTCTTT	CASSSRRVADTEAFF
few	14	TRBV3-1	TRBJ2-1	NA	TGTGCCAGCAGCCCCCGGGACCTCTACAATGAGCAGTTCTTC	CASSPRDLYNEQFF
many	16	TRBV7-3	TRBJ2-3	TRBD2	TGTGCCAGCAGCCCACTAGCGGGGTCTAGCACAGATACGCAGTATTTT	CASSPLAGSSTDTQYF